The rows below give T cell receptor beta chains drawn from one sample of a study of PD-1 blockade in classical Hodgkin lymphoma. Method: immunoSEQ multiplex PCR; TCRdb's copy keeps in-frame clones and lacks some. Of approximately 27,000 clones listed, roughly four fifths are singletons. The sequencing used peripheral blood mononuclear cells (PBMCs), collected before the fourth cycle of nivolumab. These receptors came from a human donor with classical Hodgkin lymphoma. Both conserved end residues are part of each CDR3. D genes are given only for firm matches. Clone size is stated in some rows and not others, as once, few, many or a class when expanded.

V gene: TRBV4-2; J gene: TRBJ2-6; clone size: -; D gene: -; CDR3 protein: CASSQVTTSGANVLTF; CDR3 DNA: TGTGCCAGCAGCCAAGTTACTACGTCTGGGGCCAACGTCCTGACTTTC
V gene: TRBV5-4; J gene: TRBJ2-3; clone size: -; D gene: -; CDR3 protein: CASSLGQTGDTQYF; CDR3 DNA: TGTGCCAGCAGCTTGGGACAGACCGGGGATACGCAGTATTTT
V gene: TRBV6-6; J gene: TRBJ1-2; clone size: -; D gene: TRBD1; CDR3 protein: CASSYGQGMDGYTF; CDR3 DNA: TGTGCCAGCAGTTATGGACAGGGAATGGATGGCTACACCTTC
V gene: TRBV9; J gene: TRBJ2-7; clone size: -; D gene: -; CDR3 protein: CASRDSIRGRWFTYEQYF; CDR3 DNA: TGTGCCAGCAGAGACAGTATCCGGGGCAGATGGTTTACCTACGAGCAGTACTTC
V gene: TRBV5-1; J gene: TRBJ2-2; clone size: -; D gene: -; CDR3 protein: CASSLFFGELFF; CDR3 DNA: TGCGCCAGCAGCCTGTTTTTCGGGGAGCTGTTTTTT
V gene: TRBV20-1; J gene: TRBJ1-1; clone size: -; D gene: -; CDR3 protein: CSARALSEAFF; CDR3 DNA: TGCAGTGCTAGAGCTCTCTCTGAAGCTTTCTTT
V gene: TRBV28; J gene: TRBJ2-2; clone size: -; D gene: TRBD2; CDR3 protein: CASSPLGRASGGAGELFF; CDR3 DNA: TGTGCCAGCAGTCCTCTGGGCCGGGCTAGCGGGGGTGCCGGGGAGCTGTTTTTT
V gene: TRBV7-9; J gene: TRBJ2-7; clone size: -; D gene: TRBD1; CDR3 protein: CASSLTGAPLEQYF; CDR3 DNA: TGTGCCAGCAGCTTGACAGGGGCCCCCCTCGAGCAGTACTTC
V gene: TRBV6-5; J gene: TRBJ2-1; clone size: once; D gene: -; CDR3 protein: CASSYTSFYNEQFF; CDR3 DNA: TGTGCCAGCAGTTATACTAGTTTCTACAATGAGCAGTTCTTC
V gene: TRBV6-5; J gene: TRBJ1-6; clone size: -; D gene: -; CDR3 protein: CASSYHQNNSPLHF; CDR3 DNA: TGTGCCAGCAGTTACCATCAAAATAATTCACCCCTCCACTTT
V gene: TRBV19; J gene: TRBJ1-3; clone size: -; D gene: -; CDR3 protein: CASSFLGGNNTIYF; CDR3 DNA: TGTGCCAGTTCCTTCCTGGGGGGGAACAACACCATATATTTT
V gene: TRBV6-5; J gene: TRBJ1-2; clone size: -; D gene: -; CDR3 protein: CASSYGYTF; CDR3 DNA: TGTGCCAGCAGTTATGGCTACACCTTC
V gene: TRBV27; J gene: TRBJ2-3; clone size: -; D gene: -; CDR3 protein: CASSFGGDTQYF; CDR3 DNA: TGTGCCAGCAGTTTTGGGGGGGATACGCAGTATTTT
V gene: TRBV10-3; J gene: TRBJ2-5; clone size: -; D gene: -; CDR3 protein: CAISDSVRQETQYF; CDR3 DNA: TGTGCCATCAGTGATTCAGTCAGGCAAGAGACCCAGTACTTC
V gene: TRBV19; J gene: TRBJ1-1; clone size: -; D gene: -; CDR3 protein: CASRRSGEGNTEAFF; CDR3 DNA: TGTGCCAGTAGGAGATCGGGGGAGGGGAACACTGAAGCTTTCTTT
V gene: TRBV30; J gene: TRBJ1-5; clone size: -; D gene: -; CDR3 protein: CAWSGGASGNQPQHF; CDR3 DNA: TGTGCCTGGAGTGGGGGGGCTTCGGGCAATCAGCCCCAGCATTTT
V gene: TRBV15; J gene: TRBJ2-1; clone size: -; D gene: -; CDR3 protein: CATSSRDIQRGEQFF; CDR3 DNA: TGTGCCACCAGCAGCCGGGACATCCAGCGGGGTGAGCAGTTCTTC
V gene: TRBV9; J gene: TRBJ2-3; clone size: -; D gene: -; CDR3 protein: CASSVLWGGDTQYF; CDR3 DNA: TGTGCCAGCAGCGTACTTTGGGGCGGAGATACGCAGTATTTT
V gene: TRBV5-1; J gene: TRBJ1-3; clone size: -; D gene: -; CDR3 protein: CASSLGTLDHSGNTIYF; CDR3 DNA: TGCGCCAGCAGCTTAGGGACCCTAGATCACTCTGGAAACACCATATATTTT
V gene: TRBV6-5; J gene: TRBJ1-2; clone size: -; D gene: TRBD1; CDR3 protein: CASSLTGGGYGYTF; CDR3 DNA: TGTGCCAGCAGCCTGACAGGGGGCGGCTATGGCTACACCTTC
V gene: TRBV5-6; J gene: TRBJ2-5; clone size: -; D gene: -; CDR3 protein: CASSLVQGGGTQYF; CDR3 DNA: TGTGCCAGCAGCTTGGTTCAGGGAGGGGGGACCCAGTACTTC
V gene: TRBV6-1; J gene: TRBJ2-7; clone size: -; D gene: -; CDR3 protein: CASSLRGSYEQYF; CDR3 DNA: TGTGCCAGCAGCCTCCGGGGGTCCTACGAGCAGTACTTC
V gene: TRBV7-3; J gene: TRBJ1-4; clone size: -; D gene: -; CDR3 protein: CASKLGQHLNEKLFF; CDR3 DNA: TGTGCCAGCAAACTAGGACAACACCTTAATGAAAAACTGTTTTTT
V gene: TRBV15; J gene: TRBJ2-3; clone size: -; D gene: -; CDR3 protein: CATSRGGMQYF; CDR3 DNA: TGTGCCACCAGCAGAGGGGGCATGCAGTATTTT
V gene: TRBV18; J gene: TRBJ2-5; clone size: few; D gene: -; CDR3 protein: CASSSVEAQTQYF; CDR3 DNA: TGTGCCAGCTCTTCTGTCGAGGCCCAGACCCAGTACTTC
V gene: TRBV19; J gene: TRBJ1-5; clone size: once; D gene: -; CDR3 protein: CAGGVRPQHF; CDR3 DNA: TGTGCGGGGGGTGTAAGGCCCCAGCATTTT
V gene: TRBV6-4; J gene: TRBJ2-5; clone size: once; D gene: -; CDR3 protein: CASSDWALQGETQYF; CDR3 DNA: TGTGCCAGCAGTGATTGGGCGCTGCAGGGGGAGACCCAGTACTTC
V gene: TRBV27; J gene: TRBJ1-5; clone size: -; D gene: TRBD1; CDR3 protein: CASTSPETGIDQPQHF; CDR3 DNA: TGTGCCAGCACATCCCCTGAGACAGGGATCGATCAGCCCCAGCATTTT
V gene: TRBV19; J gene: TRBJ2-7; clone size: -; D gene: -; CDR3 protein: CASSTPRGFSSYEQYF; CDR3 DNA: TGTGCCAGTAGTACCCCCAGAGGGTTCAGCTCCTACGAGCAGTACTTC